This TCR beta chain was sequenced for a study of blood T cell repertoires in COVID-19. Study context: PBMCs, B-cell-depleted T cells, or T cells were the source of the cDNA or gDNA that made up the material.

With 4 bases removed from V and 3 bases from J, the gap between germline ends came to 8 bases. The CDR3 has 13 residues. Germline V lookup: CDR1 SGHRS, CDR2 YFSETQ. The repertoire was sequenced with immunoSEQ multiplex PCR; TCRdb's copy has only in-frame clones and lacks some. The repertoire holds 200,000 to 250,000 clones, with 84% as singletons. The gene calls are TRBV5-1 and TRBJ2-1, with D possibly being TRBD1 (6 bases). The TCR originated in a man over 45 with active or convalescent COVID-19. The sequenced sample consisted of peripheral blood. The CDR3 DNA sequence: TGCGCCAGCAGCCTGGACAGCTACAATGAGCAGTTCTTC. It encodes CASSLDSYNEQFF. Together with reference TRBV5-1 and TRBJ2-1, the CDR3 gives the full variable domain: KAGVTQTPRYLIKTRGQQVTLSCSPISGHRSVSWYQQTPGQGLQFLFEYFSETQRNKGNFPGRFSGRQFSNSRSEMNVSTLELGDSALYLCASSLDSYNEQFFGPGTRLTVL.